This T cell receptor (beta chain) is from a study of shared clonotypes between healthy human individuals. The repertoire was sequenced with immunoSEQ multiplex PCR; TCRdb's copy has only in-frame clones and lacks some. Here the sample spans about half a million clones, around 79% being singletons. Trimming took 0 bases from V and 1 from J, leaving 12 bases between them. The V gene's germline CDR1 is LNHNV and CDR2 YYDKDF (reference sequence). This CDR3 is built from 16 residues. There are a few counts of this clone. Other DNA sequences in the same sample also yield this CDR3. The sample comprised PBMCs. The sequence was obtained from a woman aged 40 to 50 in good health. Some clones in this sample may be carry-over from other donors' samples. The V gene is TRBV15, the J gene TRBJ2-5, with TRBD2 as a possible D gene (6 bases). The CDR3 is CATSRDQAGIQETQYF. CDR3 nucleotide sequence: TGTGCCACCAGCAGAGATCAGGCGGGAATCCAAGAGACCCAGTACTTC.